The clone carrying this TCR beta chain turned up a few times. The target antigen is unknown. Treatment specified: oral pan-JAK inhibitor, 5-10 mg twice daily. This sample is drawn from a study of CD8+ T cells in alopecia areata. Study results and limitations: Many expanded lesional clones persisted in scalp and blood during tofacitinib.

The germline V gene encodes CDR1 SQVTM and CDR2 ANQGSEA. CDR3 size: 14 residues. Trimming at V came to 5 bases and at J to 2 bases, leaving 4 bases not matched to a gene. Once RNA had been extracted, it was reverse transcribed into cDNA to act as the sequencing template. Measured with immunoSEQ multiplex PCR; TCRdb has only the in-frame clones, and not every one. The table shows approximately 210,000 clones, with approximately 72% occurring only once. J is TRBJ2-1 and V is TRBV29-1; 9 bases map to TRBD2. Source: CD4+ T cells sorted from blood, taken at week 44, from a patient treated with tofacitinib. The receptor was isolated from a human donor with alopecia areata. The CDR3 protein is CSVRAGGTYNEQFF. CDR3 nucleotides: TGCAGCGTTCGGGCGGGGGGGACCTACAATGAGCAGTTCTTC.